This T cell receptor beta chain is from a study of T-cell reconstitution after alpha-beta-depleted transplantation in children (dated by TCRdb to about 2016). Broadly, across the study: Using TCR repertoire profiling, the study quantitatively followed how T-cell immune reconstitution unfolded in children after TCRalphabeta/CD19-depleted allogeneic hematopoietic cell transplantation. Study-level results and caveats: Over the following months the frequencies of hyperexpanded clones went down, and after one year T-cell counts and TCRbeta diversity were mostly credited to newly produced T cells. Apparently early alphabetaT-cell count recovery about two months after transplant reportedly relied on only several hundred rapidly expanded clones derived from non-depleted graft cells. In some patients, high TCRbeta diversity at day 60 was attributed to recipient T cells and intrathymic progenitors that had survived conditioning.

This specimen's treatment or condition label, per the study, means: allogeneic hematopoietic cell transplantation with graft depleted of TCRalphabeta T cells and CD19 B cells. The children who served as transplant recipients had been given grafts of TCRalphabeta/CD19-depleted allogeneic hematopoietic cells. This clonotype was found many times. Its antigen has not been determined. Per-base qualities were not stored, and no clone one base away is much larger. Including cysteine and phenylalanine, the CDR3 has 14 amino acids. Just CDR3 DNA is preserved here, 42 bases in frame from base 1. Reading the germline V gene gives CDR1 SGHVS and CDR2 FQNEAQ. The V and J ends are trimmed by 6 bases and 0 bases, leaving 12 bases between them. The library was generated by PCR. Sequencing was performed on an Illumina HiSeq 2500. Molecular barcoding was employed in the preparation of TCR libraries, with unique molecular identifiers being used to normalize TCRbeta repertoire quantification. TCRdb applied fastp at Q25 and MiXCR to the public reads, then kept only in-frame beta chains. One record per CDR3 amino acid sequence lists the most common genes and DNA. Across this sample there are some 190,000 distinct CDR3 sequences, with around 10% seen only once. Roughly 13% of the sample is taken by the ten largest.

The TCR sequence derives from a boy between 2 and 10 years old with acute myeloid leukemia, due to receive a stem cell transplant. The sequence is built from TRBV7-8 and TRBJ2-7, with no confident D gene call. Sequencing used PBMCs, obtained before TCRalphabeta/CD19-depleted stem cell transplant. The CDR3 reads CASRLGASSYEQYF. The nucleotide sequence reads TGTGCCAGCAGGTTGGGTGCGAGCTCCTACGAGCAGTACTTC. Supplemented by the reference TRBV7-8 and TRBJ2-7 proteins around the CDR3, the complete variable domain is GAGVSQSPRYKVAKRGQDVALRCDPISGHVSLFWYQQALGQGPEFLTYFQNEAQLDKSGLPSDRFFAERPEGSVSTLKIQRTQQEDSAVYLCASRLGASSYEQYFGPGTRLTVT.